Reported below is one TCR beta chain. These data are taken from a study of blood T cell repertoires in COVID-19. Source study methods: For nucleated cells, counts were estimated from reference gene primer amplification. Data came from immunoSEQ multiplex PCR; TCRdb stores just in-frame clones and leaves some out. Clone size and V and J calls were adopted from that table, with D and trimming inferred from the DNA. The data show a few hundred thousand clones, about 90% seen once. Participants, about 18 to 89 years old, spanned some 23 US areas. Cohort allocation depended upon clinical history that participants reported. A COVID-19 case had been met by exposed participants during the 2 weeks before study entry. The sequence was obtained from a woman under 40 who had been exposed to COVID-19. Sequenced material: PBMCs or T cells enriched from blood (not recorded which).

The CDR3 DNA follows: TGTGCCAGCAGCACCAAGGGCGGGTCAAGCTCCTACAATGAGCAGTTCTTC. Protein sequence: CASSTKGGSSSYNEQFF. This chain connects TRBV11-2 to TRBJ2-1; TRBD2 might be the D (5 bases). Germline CDR1 reads SGHAT; CDR2 reads FQNNGV. The V gene lost 5 bases and the J gene lost 0 bases, with 17 bases spanning the gap. This CDR3 comprises 17 residues.